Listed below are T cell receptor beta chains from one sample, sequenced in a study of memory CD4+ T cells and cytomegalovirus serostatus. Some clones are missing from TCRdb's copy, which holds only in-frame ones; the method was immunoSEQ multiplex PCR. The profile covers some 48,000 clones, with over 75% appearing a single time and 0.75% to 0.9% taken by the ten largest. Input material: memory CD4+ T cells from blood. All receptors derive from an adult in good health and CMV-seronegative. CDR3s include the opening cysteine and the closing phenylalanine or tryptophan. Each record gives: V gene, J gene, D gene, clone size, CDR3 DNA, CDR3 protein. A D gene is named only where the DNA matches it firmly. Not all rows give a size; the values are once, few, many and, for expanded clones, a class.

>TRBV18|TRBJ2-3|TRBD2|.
TGTGCCAGCTCACCAAACGCTCGGACTAGCGGGAGAGGGACAGATACGCAGTATTTT
CASSPNARTSGRGTDTQYF
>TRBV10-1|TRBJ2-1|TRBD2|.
TGCGCCAGCAGTGAGTCTTATCGGGGGGGCAATGAGCAGTTCTTC
CASSESYRGGNEQFF
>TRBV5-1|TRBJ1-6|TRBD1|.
TGCGCCAGCAGCTCCTTTACCGGGACAGGAACCTCACCCCTCCACTTT
CASSSFTGTGTSPLHF
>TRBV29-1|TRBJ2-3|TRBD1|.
TGCAGCGCGATCTCCGGGACAGGGGGCGCAGATACGCAGTATTTT
CSAISGTGGADTQYF
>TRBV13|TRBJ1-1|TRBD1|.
TGTGCCAGCACCGGACAGGGGAGAACTGAAGCTTTCTTT
CASTGQGRTEAFF
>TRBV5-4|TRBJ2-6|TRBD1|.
TGTGCCAGCAGACAGGGGGTCAACTCTGGGGCCAACGTCCTGACTTTC
CASRQGVNSGANVLTF
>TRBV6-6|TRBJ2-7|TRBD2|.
TGTGCCAGCAGTTACCGAGGACTAGCGGGGAACGAGCAGTACTTC
CASSYRGLAGNEQYF
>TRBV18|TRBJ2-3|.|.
TGTGCCAGCCGAAAAACCGGGACGGACACAGATACGCAGTATTTT
CASRKTGTDTDTQYF
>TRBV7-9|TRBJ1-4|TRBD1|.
TGTGCCAGCAGCTTAGGACAGGGTCCAACTAATGAAAAACTGTTTTTT
CASSLGQGPTNEKLFF
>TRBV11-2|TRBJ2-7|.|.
TGTGCCAGCAGTGCGGAATACGAGCAGTACTTC
CASSAEYEQYF
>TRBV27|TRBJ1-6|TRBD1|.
TGTGCCAGCAGAAGGACAGGGTCTTTCTATAATTCACCCCTCCACTTT
CASRRTGSFYNSPLHF
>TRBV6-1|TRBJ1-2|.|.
TGTGCCAGTAGAAATCCAAGGGCGGGCTATGGCTACACCTTC
CASRNPRAGYGYTF
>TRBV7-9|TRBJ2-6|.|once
TGTGCCAGCAGCTTAGCGGGGAGCTCTGGGGCCAACGTCCTGACTTTC
CASSLAGSSGANVLTF
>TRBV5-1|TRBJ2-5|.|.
TGCGCCAGCAGCTTAGGACTCCAAGAGACCCAGTACTTC
CASSLGLQETQYF
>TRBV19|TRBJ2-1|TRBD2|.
TGTGCCAGTAGTTCCCACCGACTAGCGGGGGGGCTTGAGCAGTTCTTC
CASSSHRLAGGLEQFF
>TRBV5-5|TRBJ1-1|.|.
TGTGCCAGCAGCCTTACGGTTCCTTCCACTGAAGCTTTCTTT
CASSLTVPSTEAFF
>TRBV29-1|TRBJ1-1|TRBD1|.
TGCAGCGTAGTCGGGACAGGGGCTGAAGCTTTCTTT
CSVVGTGAEAFF
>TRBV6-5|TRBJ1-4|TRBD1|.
TGTGCCAGCAGTTACCAGGGGGGGGAAAAACTGTTTTTT
CASSYQGGEKLFF
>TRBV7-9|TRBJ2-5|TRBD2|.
TGTGCCAGCAGCCCCACTAGCGGGGGGGAGACCCAGTACTTC
CASSPTSGGETQYF
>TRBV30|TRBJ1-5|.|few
TGTGCCTGGAGTTTGGGAGGAGGAGGGGATCAGCCCCAGCATTTT
CAWSLGGGGDQPQHF
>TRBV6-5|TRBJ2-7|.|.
TGTGCCAGCAGCTCTCTTCGGCGTGCCTACGAGCAGTACTTC
CASSSLRRAYEQYF
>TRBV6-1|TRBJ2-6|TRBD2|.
TGTGCCAGCAGTGAAGTTCTGGGACTAGCGGGAGTCGGTTCTGGGGCCAACGTCCTGACTTTC
CASSEVLGLAGVGSGANVLTF
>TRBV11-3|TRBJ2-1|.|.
TGTGCCAGCAGCCCTTATTGGACGTTACGGCGCAATGAGCAGTTCTTC
CASSPYWTLRRNEQFF
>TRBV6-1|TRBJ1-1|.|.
TGTGCCAGCCAGCTAAGCCCAAACACTGAAGCTTTCTTT
CASQLSPNTEAFF
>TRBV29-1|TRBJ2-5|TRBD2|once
TGCAGCGCCCTAGCGGGGGGGGAGGAGACCCAGTACTTC
CSALAGGEETQYF
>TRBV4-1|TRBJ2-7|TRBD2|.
TGCGCCAGCAGCCAAACTAGCGGGGGCTCCTACGAGCAGTACTTC
CASSQTSGGSYEQYF
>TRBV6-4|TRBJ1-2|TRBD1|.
TGTGCCAGCCTTGGGGGGAGACAGGGTGGTAACTATGGCTACACCTTC
CASLGGRQGGNYGYTF
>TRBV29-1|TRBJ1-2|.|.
TGCAGCGTTGCTCAGGGGTTTAGCTATGGCTACACCTTC
CSVAQGFSYGYTF
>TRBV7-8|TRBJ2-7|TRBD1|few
TGTGCCAGCACCTCGGGGCGGAGACAGGGTCGTCACGAGCAGTACTTC
CASTSGRRQGRHEQYF
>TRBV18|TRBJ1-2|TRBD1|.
TGTGCCAGCTCCCCTAACAGGGGGACTAACTATGGCTACACCTTC
CASSPNRGTNYGYTF
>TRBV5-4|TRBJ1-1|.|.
TGTGCCAGCAGAGTGGACGGGAACACTGAAGCTTTCTTT
CASRVDGNTEAFF
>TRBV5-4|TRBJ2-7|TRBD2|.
TGTGCCAGCAACCTAATAGCGGGAGGGTCCTACGAGCAGTACTTC
CASNLIAGGSYEQYF
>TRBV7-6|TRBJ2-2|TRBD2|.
TGTGCCAGCAGCTTCACTAGCGGGGGCTGGAACACCGGGGAGCTGTTTTTT
CASSFTSGGWNTGELFF
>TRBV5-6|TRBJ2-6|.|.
TGTGCCAGCAGCCAGAGGTTGCTTGGCTCTGGGGCCAACGTCCTGACTTTC
CASSQRLLGSGANVLTF
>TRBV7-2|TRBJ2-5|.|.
TGTGCCAGCAGCTTGGGGCCTCCAGTGGAGACCCAGTACTTC
CASSLGPPVETQYF
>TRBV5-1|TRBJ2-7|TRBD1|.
TGCGCCAGCAGCTTGGAGGCAGGGGGCCTGGACGAGCAGTACTTC
CASSLEAGGLDEQYF
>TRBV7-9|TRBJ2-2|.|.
TGTGCCAGCCCTGGACTCAGGAGGGGCGGGGAGCTGTTTTTT
CASPGLRRGGELFF
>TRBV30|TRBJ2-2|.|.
TGTGCCTGGAGTGGTGGGACACCCGGGGAGCTGTTTTTT
CAWSGGTPGELFF
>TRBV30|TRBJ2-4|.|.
TGTGCCTGGAGTGTGCAGGGTTTGGTAGCCAAAAACATTCAGTACTTC
CAWSVQGLVAKNIQYF
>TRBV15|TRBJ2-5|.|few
TGTGCCACCAGCAGAGCGCGAGGGGCCCCATCAGAGACCCAGTACTTC
CATSRARGAPSETQYF
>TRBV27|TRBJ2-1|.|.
TGTGCCAGCAGTACGCAATGGGGAGGGGGGGGCAATGAGCAGTTCTTC
CASSTQWGGGGNEQFF
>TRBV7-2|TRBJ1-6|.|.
TGTGCCAGCAGGGGGCCTAAGGAATCCTATAATTCACCCCTCCACTTT
CASRGPKESYNSPLHF
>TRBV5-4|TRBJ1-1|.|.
TGTGCCAGCAGCTCCGGGCTCATGAACACTGAAGCTTTCTTT
CASSSGLMNTEAFF
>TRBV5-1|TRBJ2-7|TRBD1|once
TGCGCCAGCAGCTTGTTCTCCTACGGGACAGGCGACTCCTACGAGCAGTACTTC
CASSLFSYGTGDSYEQYF
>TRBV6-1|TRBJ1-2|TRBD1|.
TGTGCCAGCAGTGAACTAGGACAGGGAAAGAGGAATGGCTACACCTTC
CASSELGQGKRNGYTF
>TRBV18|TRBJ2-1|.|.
TGTGCCAGCTCATCCACGGGAAACTTATACAATGAGCAGTTCTTC
CASSSTGNLYNEQFF
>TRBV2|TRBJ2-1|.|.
TGTGCCAGCAATACTCTCCCTGGACGGAATGAGCAGTTCTTC
CASNTLPGRNEQFF